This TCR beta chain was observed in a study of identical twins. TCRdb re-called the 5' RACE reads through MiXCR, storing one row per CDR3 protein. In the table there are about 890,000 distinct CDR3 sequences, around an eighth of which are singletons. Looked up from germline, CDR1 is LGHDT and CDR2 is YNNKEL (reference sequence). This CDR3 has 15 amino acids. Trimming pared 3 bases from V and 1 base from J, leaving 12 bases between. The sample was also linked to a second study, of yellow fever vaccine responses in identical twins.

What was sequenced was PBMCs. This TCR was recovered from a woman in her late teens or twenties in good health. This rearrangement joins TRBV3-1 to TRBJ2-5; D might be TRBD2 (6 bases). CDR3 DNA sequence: TGTGCCAGCAGCCAGCGGGGCCGGGTCCAAGAGACCCAGTACTTC. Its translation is CASSQRGRVQETQYF.